This T cell receptor beta chain was retrieved from a study of T cell repertoires in cytomegalovirus infection. At the level of the study: In public TCR beta signatures, there were indications of both CMV infection and matching HLA type. Study findings and constraints: Individuals carrying CMV plus the relevant HLA were identified by cumulative frequency of public TCR beta families. Dominating the ex vivo response were TCR beta clonotypes that were CMV-specific and HLA-C-restricted.

Remarks on this clonotype: Its cognate antigen is unknown.

TCRdb fed the reads into MiXCR, producing one record per CDR3 protein. The sample yields approximately 240,000 distinct CDR3 sequences, 9% to 15% seen once. The germline CDR1 and CDR2 sequences are SGHDT and YYEEEE. With 0 bases clipped from V and 3 bases from J, the junction kept 0 bases outside the gene matches. CDR3 length equals 15 residues. The V call is TRBV5-6, the J call TRBJ2-2; 9 positions match TRBD1. The origin of this receptor is a human donor in good health (CMV status not recorded). Some clones in this sample may be carry-over from other donors' samples. Sequencing used PBMCs. The CDR3 loop reads CASSLGTGDTGELFF. CDR3 DNA: TGTGCCAGCAGCTTGGGGACAGGGGACACCGGGGAGCTGTTTTTT.